This T cell receptor (beta chain) was captured in a study of T-cell memory formation after mild COVID-19. TCRdb passed the 5' RACE reads through MiXCR, listing each CDR3 protein once. This sample yields 410,000 or so distinct CDR3 sequences, of which under 25% are seen a single time; around 13% belongs to the top ten. CDR3 size: 17 residues. Germline CDR1 LGHNA, CDR2 YNFKEQ. Trimming cost V 2 bases and J 3 bases, with 20 bases left between them. This TCR derives from an adult woman who had mild COVID-19 (a few samples of this study predate the infection). Cell type and time point are not known. V and J are TRBV4-2 and TRBJ2-7; D unclear. Sequencing input: PBMCs or a T cell subset sorted from them (not recorded which). Here the CDR3 reads CASSQRKVGKRDYEQYF. CDR3 DNA sequence: TGTGCCAGCAGCCAACGCAAAGTAGGGAAAAGGGACTACGAGCAGTACTTC.